The 27 T cell receptor beta chains given below trace back to one sample, sequenced in a study of T cells in Graves' hyperthyroidism and ophthalmopathy. There were TCR beta CDR3 regions amplified from RNA transcripts. RT-PCR in the first round (using the HTBI primer set) targeted the TCR CDR3. TCRdb fed the multiplex PCR reads into MiXCR, producing one record per CDR3 protein. The repertoire holds over 350,000 distinct CDR3 sequences, roughly 13% seen once, with 28% in the top ten. The sequencing sample was made of blood. All receptors come from a man aged 45-65 years with Graves' ophthalmopathy.

J is TRBJ2-7 and V is TRBV25-1; TRBD2 matches at 11 bases. The germline V gene has CDR1 MGHDK and CDR2 SYGVNS. With V trimmed by 7 bases and J by 6 bases, 8 bases remained unmatched. The CDR3 sequence is 14 residues long. The CDR3 DNA reads as TGTGCCAGCAAACTTAGCGGGAGGGGACGCGAGCAGTACTTC. This codes for CASKLSGRGREQYF.

At least ten counts were recorded for this clonotype. The V call is TRBV5-1, the J call TRBJ2-7; 11 positions agree with TRBD2. This CDR3 comprises 14 residues. The V and J ends lost 4 bases and 5 bases, in that order; junction bases with no gene match: 5. In germline, CDR1 is SGHRS, CDR2 YFSETQ. For the CDR3, the DNA is TGCGCCAGCAGCACTAGCGGGAGTATCGACGAGCAGTACTTC. It codes for CASSTSGSIDEQYF.

This clonotype was seen many times. The chain combines TRBV29-1 with TRBJ2-2; TRBD1 matches at 7 bases. CDR3 length equals 14 residues. CDR1 is SQVTM and CDR2 is ANQGSEA in the germline V gene. The J segment lost 4 bases and the V segment lost 0 bases, leaving 2 bases of the junction unmatched. DNA of the CDR3: TGCAGCGTTGAAGAGACAGGGATCACCGGGGAGCTGTTTTTT. Translating gives CSVEETGITGELFF.

This clonotype occurred many times. The CDR3 nucleotides read TGTGCCAGCAGCTTACAACAGTACGAGCAGTACTTC. Protein sequence: CASSLQQYEQYF. The chain links TRBV13 to TRBJ2-7, with D hard to call. The V gene's germline CDR1 is PRHDT and CDR2 FYEKMQ (reference sequence). V was trimmed by 2 bases and J by 4 bases, leaving 6 bases between them. The CDR3 has 12 residues.

The V call is TRBV11-2, the J call TRBJ2-1; D unresolved. The CDR3 extends over 12 amino acids. Per germline, CDR1 SGHAT and CDR2 FQNNGV. V lost 1 base to trimming and J lost 8 bases, with 6 bases between them. CDR3 DNA sequence: TGTGCCAGCAGCTTAGTCTCCCATGAGCAGTTCTTC. Translated: CASSLVSHEQFF.

This clonotype has ten or more counts. The CDR3 DNA follows: TGCAGTGCTATTACCGGGAGTCCGCAGTATTTT. This encodes CSAITGSPQYF. This chain uses TRBV20-1 with TRBJ2-3, with D tentatively TRBD2 (6 bases). Looked up from germline, CDR1 is DFQATT and CDR2 is SNEGSKA (reference sequence). This CDR3 region has 11 residues. V was cut by 4 bases and J by 10 bases, with 12 bases left in between.

The chain links TRBV19 to TRBJ1-2; D is perhaps TRBD1 (5 bases). The ends were cut back, 6 bases at V and 6 bases at J, with 17 bases in the middle. Germline CDR1 and CDR2: LNHDA and SQIVND (reference sequence). The CDR3 is 14 amino acids. The CDR3 spells CASSPTHGGNGYTF. The CDR3 nucleotides are TGTGCCAGTAGCCCTACTCACGGGGGTAATGGCTACACCTTC.

A note on this clonotype: The conserved phenylalanine or tryptophan is not found at the CDR3 terminus, so this likely reflects a read error. The chain carries TRBV5-1 and TRBJ2-5; 11 bases line up with TRBD2. The CDR3 is 15 residues long. Germline V gene data show CDR1 as SGHRS and CDR2 as YFSETQ. The V segment lost 2 bases and the J segment 5 bases; nucleotides outside the gene matches: 5. The CDR3 nucleotides are TGCGCCAGCAGCTTCGGAACTAGCGGGAGTGAGACCCAGTACCTC. Amino acids: CASSFGTSGSETQYL.

This clonotype appeared many times. This chain links TRBV20-1 with TRBJ2-5, with 7 positions matching TRBD2. CDR3 length: 14 residues. From germline, CDR1 is DFQATT and CDR2 SNEGSKA (reference sequence). The V segment lost 3 bases and the J segment 5 bases; nucleotides outside the gene matches: 9. The CDR3 region is CSARASGTGETQYF. DNA of the CDR3: TGCAGTGCTAGGGCCAGCGGGACGGGTGAGACCCAGTACTTC.

This clonotype was recorded at least ten times. This chain uses TRBV11-2 with TRBJ2-3, with unresolved D. V lost 5 bases and J 6 bases, leaving 21 bases between the germline ends. CDR1 is SGHAT, CDR2 FQNNGV, per germline. The CDR3 is made up of 16 amino acids. The CDR3 protein is CASSQVVTSRLDTQYF. DNA of the CDR3: TGTGCCAGCAGCCAAGTCGTGACGAGCCGATTGGATACGCAGTATTTT. Full variable domain (outside the CDR3, taken from reference TRBV11-2 and TRBJ2-3): EAGVAQSPRYKIIEKRQSVAFWCNPISGHATLYWYQQILGQGPKLLIQFQNNGVVDDSQLPKDRFSAERLKGVDSTLKIQPAKLEDSAVYLCASSQVVTSRLDTQYFGPGTRLTVL.

This clonotype was counted many times. CDR3 region: CASSNGLAGVLEQFF. CDR3 sequence (DNA): TGTGCCAGCAGTAACGGACTAGCGGGAGTTCTTGAGCAGTTCTTC. The chain is built from TRBV2 and TRBJ2-1; 13 nucleotides agree with TRBD2. Germline trimming cut 5 bases from V and 9 bases from J; bases unmatched to any gene: 7. The V gene's germline CDR1 is SNHLY and CDR2 FYNNEI. This CDR3 is 15 amino acids long.

In this sample, this clonotype turned up many times. CDR3 DNA sequence: TGTGCCAGCAGTTACCCCGGACTAGAGGGGGCCGGGCAGTACTTC. This codes for CASSYPGLEGAGQYF. The genes are TRBV6-2 or TRBV6-3 and TRBJ2-7, with D perhaps assigned TRBD1 or TRBD2 (7 bases each). This CDR3 is built from 15 residues. Germline-derived CDR1 and CDR2 are MNHEY and SVGEGT. Trimming took off 2 bases at V and 9 bases at J, with 20 bases between the two ends.

This clonotype has ten or more counts. This chain joins TRBV3-1 and TRBJ2-7; the D call may be TRBD1 or TRBD2 (6 bases each). Trimming took 1 base from V and 7 from J, leaving 20 bases between them. This CDR3 is 16 amino acids long. CDR1 and CDR2 from the germline V gene are LGHDT and YNNKEL (reference sequence). The CDR3 DNA reads as TGTGCCAGCAGCCAAGTCCCCCCGGGACACGGAGGGGAGCAGTACTTC. Translating it yields CASSQVPPGHGGEQYF.

This rearrangement joins TRBV7-8 to TRBJ2-6, with a tentative D call TRBD1 (5 bases). Germline V gives CDR1 SGHVS, CDR2 FQNEAQ. The V gene lost 5 bases and the J gene lost 2 bases, with 10 bases spanning the gap. The CDR3 length is 15 residues. The CDR3 protein is CASSTRVAGANVLTF. The CDR3 bases are TGTGCCAGCAGCACCAGGGTTGCTGGGGCCAACGTCCTGACTTTC.

Ten or more counts support this clonotype. This rearrangement joins TRBV11-2 to TRBJ1-5; no reliable D call. The CDR3 runs 15 residues. With 1 base removed from V and 7 bases from J, the gap between germline ends came to 14 bases. CDR1 is SGHAT, CDR2 FQNNGV, per germline. The CDR3 protein is CASSLVSGLVQPQHF. The CDR3 DNA follows: TGTGCCAGCAGCTTAGTCAGCGGACTTGTGCAGCCCCAGCATTTT.

The CDR3 nucleotides are TGCGCCAGCAGCCGACAGAGGACAGGGGTGCACGAGCAGTACTTC. This encodes CASSRQRTGVHEQYF. This chain links TRBV4-1 with TRBJ2-7; the match to TRBD1 covers 9 bases. This CDR3 contains 15 residues. Per the germline V gene, CDR1 is MGHRA and CDR2 is YSYEKL. V shed 4 bases, J shed 5 bases, and the junction held 9 bases outside the gene matches.

This clonotype was observed many times. The rearrangement links TRBV3-1 to TRBJ2-7; D gene unclear. Trimming left V 0 bases short and J 7 bases short, with 7 bases between. The CDR3 has 12 amino acids. Germline V lookup: CDR1 LGHDT, CDR2 YNNKEL (reference sequence). The CDR3 loop is CASSQESREQYF. The CDR3 DNA reads TGTGCCAGCAGCCAAGAGTCGCGGGAGCAGTACTTC.

This clonotype was observed a handful of times. This chain links TRBV25-1 with TRBJ2-3; 9 bases agree with TRBD2. Germline CDR1 MGHDK, CDR2 SYGVNS. This CDR3 comprises 16 residues. The V and J ends lost 4 bases and 2 bases, in that order; junction bases with no gene match: 7. Here the CDR3 DNA reads TGTGCCAGCAGTGCAAGACTAGCGGAACTCACAGATACGCAGTATTTT. Residues: CASSARLAELTDTQYF.

This clonotype appeared many times. The chain is built from TRBV7-9 and TRBJ1-5, with TRBD1 identical over 9 bases. The V and J ends lost 1 base and 5 bases, in that order; junction bases with no gene match: 3. The germline CDR1 and CDR2 sequences are SEHNR and FQNEAQ (reference sequence). The length of the CDR3 is 15 residues. The CDR3 coding sequence is TGTGCCAGCAGCTTAGGGACAGGGGAGGATCAGCCCCAGCATTTT. Encoded protein: CASSLGTGEDQPQHF.

Many counts were recorded for this clonotype. V usage is TRBV5-1 and J usage is TRBJ2-5; 8 nucleotides match TRBD2. Germline V gene data show CDR1 as SGHRS and CDR2 as YFSETQ. The CDR3 sequence is 15 residues long. With V trimmed by 5 bases and J by 0 bases, 6 bases remained unmatched. The CDR3 spells CASSARLANQETQYF. As DNA, the CDR3 is TGCGCCAGCAGTGCGAGACTAGCGAACCAAGAGACCCAGTACTTC. The full variable domain, in which reference TRBV5-1 and TRBJ2-5 provide the parts outside the CDR3, is KAGVTQTPRYLIKTRGQQVTLSCSPISGHRSVSWYQQTPGQGLQFLFEYFSETQRNKGNFPGRFSGRQFSNSRSEMNVSTLELGDSALYLCASSARLANQETQYFGPGTRLLVL.

This sequence joins TRBV20-1 and TRBJ1-3; D is perhaps TRBD1 (5 bases). Germline-derived CDR1 and CDR2 are DFQATT and SNEGSKA (reference sequence). The CDR3 is made up of 15 amino acids. Trimming removed 0 bases from V and 9 bases from J, with 18 bases in between. The CDR3, as DNA: TGCAGTGCTAGAGATCGGGGCACGGGAGGAGGCACCATATATTTT. This encodes CSARDRGTGGGTIYF.

This clonotype occurred a few times. This chain connects TRBV7-9 to TRBJ2-7; the D gene could be TRBD1 or TRBD2 (5 bases each). Germline V gene data show CDR1 as SEHNR and CDR2 as FQNEAQ (reference sequence). The CDR3 runs to 14 residues. Trimming cost V 8 bases and J 4 bases, with 18 bases left between them. CDR3 sequence (DNA): TGTGCCAGCTCCGGGGACGGAGCAAAATACGAGCAGTACTTC. It is translated as CASSGDGAKYEQYF.

This clonotype was seen ten or more times. For the CDR3, the DNA is TGTGCCAGCAGCATGGGACTGCAATCCTACAATGAGCAGTTCTTC. This translates into CASSMGLQSYNEQFF. V usage is TRBV6-1 and J usage is TRBJ2-1, with D tentatively TRBD2 (6 bases). V shed 6 bases and J shed 1 base, with 13 bases lying between them. CDR3 size: 15 residues. Germline V lookup: CDR1 MNHNS, CDR2 SASEGT.

The chain recombines TRBV6-1 with TRBJ2-7, with a possible D match to TRBD2 (5 bases). CDR1 and CDR2 (germline): MNHNS, SASEGT. With 7 bases removed from V and 3 bases from J, the gap between germline ends came to 13 bases. This CDR3 has 13 residues. The CDR3 here is CASILSGGYEQYF. CDR3 bases: TGTGCCAGCATCCTTTCCGGAGGCTACGAGCAGTACTTC.

This rearrangement joins TRBV14 to TRBJ1-4; D uncertain. CDR1 is SGHDN and CDR2 is FVKESK in the germline V gene. The V and J ends lost 4 bases and 5 bases respectively, with 17 bases between them. The CDR3 is 16 amino acids. CDR3 sequence reads: CASSPSGGRFNEKLFF. The DNA of the CDR3 is TGTGCCAGCAGCCCTTCTGGAGGGCGATTCAATGAAAAACTGTTTTTT. Drawing the rest from reference TRBV14 and TRBJ1-4, the complete variable domain is EAGVTQFPSHSVIEKGQTVTLRCDPISGHDNLYWYRRVMGKEIKFLLHFVKESKQDESGMPNNRFLAERTGGTYSTLKVQPAELEDSGVYFCASSPSGGRFNEKLFFGSGTQLSVL.

The chain is built from TRBV7-9 and TRBJ2-7; D not certain. The CDR3 has 13 amino acids. Germline V gene sequence: CDR1 SEHNR, CDR2 FQNEAQ (reference sequence). V gave up 7 bases and J gave up 4 bases, with 14 bases separating them. The CDR3 bases are TGTGCCAGCACCCCCACGGACCCATACGAGCAGTACTTC. Amino acid sequence: CASTPTDPYEQYF.

This clonotype came up many times. This chain joins TRBV3-1 and TRBJ1-2, with 8 nucleotides matching TRBD1. There are 14 residues in the CDR3. V trimming: 4 bases; J trimming: 5 bases; junction bases outside the gene matches: 6. Germline CDR1 and CDR2: LGHDT and YNNKEL (reference sequence). CDR3 region: CASSLRTGTYGYTF. CDR3 sequence (DNA): TGTGCCAGCAGCCTCCGGACAGGGACTTATGGCTACACCTTC.